This T cell receptor (beta chain) was identified in a study of regulatory T cells in long-lasting Graves disease. The TCR beta library used iRepertoire HTBI primers with Arm-PCR amplification of CDR3. How the authors handled the data: The identification of about 68 TRBV and roughly 14 TRBJ segments was made across samples. TCRdb ran MiXCR on the multiplex PCR reads and lists one entry per CDR3 protein. In this record, the V and J calls reflect TCRdb's handling and not the investigators' own analysis. The data show roughly 510,000 distinct CDR3 sequences, with around 15% seen just once and around 13% held by the top ten. This CDR3 is 16 amino acids long. Germline CDR1 and CDR2: LNHDA and SQIVND (reference sequence). V lost 5 bases, J lost 4 bases, and 18 bases lay in between. Time point given: newly diagnosed GD, antithyroid drugs for less than 3 months. From RNA extracted from PBMCs, the TCR library was made.

This sample was shared with a second study, whose subject was T cells in Graves' hyperthyroidism and ophthalmopathy. That paper states: Diagnosis of hyperthyroidism was new in patients aged 18 to 65, and its duration was under 2 months. HTBI primers were the set used in a first-round RT-PCR of the TCR CDR3.

The gene calls are TRBV19 and TRBJ1-5; D not resolved. The sample was peripheral blood mononuclear cells (PBMCs), taken at new diagnosis, from a patient treated with antithyroid drugs. This clonotype was obtained from a man aged 18 to 29 with Graves disease. CDR3 amino acids: CASSPSKPGGNQPQHF. The CDR3 nucleotides are TGTGCCAGTAGTCCCTCTAAGCCGGGAGGGAATCAGCCCCAGCATTTT.